The clone carrying this T cell receptor beta chain appeared a single time. Its antigen is currently unknown. The source of the sample is a study of T cell clonotyping in hematopoietic cell transplantation. For the study at large: Pretransplant recipient samples were taken after cytoreduction.

Noted time point: recipient sample about 28 days before transplant, after cytoreduction. Sequencing used immunoSEQ multiplex PCR; TCRdb keeps in-frame clones, though not all of them. Among over 45,000 clones listed, more than 75% were seen once. The study's findings and limits: Pathologically expanded recipient clonotypes increased progressively from day 30 to day 180 as diversity fell.

In germline, CDR1 is GTSNPN, CDR2 SVGIG (reference sequence). Trimming left V 2 bases short and J 6 bases short, with 10 bases between. The CDR3 is 13 residues long. This material consisted of peripheral blood mononuclear cells, taken before stem cell transplant. The rearrangement joins TRBV30 to TRBJ2-2; D not certain. The receptor was isolated from a man aged 60-69 years with biphenotypic leukemia. Some clones in this sample may be carry-over from other donors' samples. The CDR3 DNA sequence: TGTGCCTGGAGTATTACATCCCCCGGGGAGCTGTTTTTT. It encodes CAWSITSPGELFF.